This passage covers 24 T cell receptor beta chains from one sample sequenced in a study of blood T cells in healthy people across ages (dated by TCRdb to the mid-2010s). The receptor library was made with 5' RACE. The sample was run on an Illumina HiSeq 2500. The second PCR ran for roughly 7 to 12 cycles and used a J-beta primer mix along with a sample-barcoded 5' primer. Using fastp trimming at Q25 and MiXCR clonotype assembly, TCRdb reanalyzed the public sequencing data and kept in-frame beta chains. Each CDR3 protein appears once, grouped with its most common genes and DNA. The sample table contains 1.5 million or so distinct CDR3 sequences; only one count was recorded for 42% of them. Of the sample, about 4% is held by the ten largest clones. The sample taken for sequencing was blood. The receptors here all came from a woman under 30 in good health.

As concerns this clonotype: The junction does not match germline at one end; this may be a read error. The genes are TRBV7-9 and TRBJ2-7; D gene ambiguous. Germline V lookup: CDR1 SEHNR, CDR2 FQNEAQ (reference sequence). The CDR3 sequence is 13 residues long. The CDR3 DNA sequence: TGTGCCAGCAGCTTATACGTCTCAGGCGAGCAGTGCTTC. Translated: CASSLYVSGEQCF.

This clonotype appeared a few times. The J gene is TRBJ1-1, the V gene TRBV5-1; D gene uncertain. Germline lookup yields CDR1 SGHRS and CDR2 YFSETQ. The V end lost 4 bases, the J end lost 0 bases, and 7 bases lay between the germline ends. This CDR3 has 13 residues. The CDR3 nucleotides read TGCGCCAGCAGCACACAACTGAACACTGAAGCTTTCTTT. Translation gives CASSTQLNTEAFF.

The V call is TRBV3-1, the J call TRBJ2-1; 8 bases line up with TRBD2. CDR1 and CDR2 from the germline V gene are LGHDT and YNNKEL (reference sequence). With 4 bases clipped from V and 15 bases from J, the junction kept 8 bases outside the gene matches. CDR3 size: 12 residues. The DNA of the CDR3 is TGTGCCAGCAGCCTAGGCGGGACTAGGCGGTTCTTC. Amino acids: CASSLGGTRRFF.

The table lists this clonotype with a few counts. This rearrangement joins TRBV10-3 to TRBJ1-6; D is uncertain. CDR3 length equals 12 residues. V lost 0 bases and J 9 bases, leaving 3 bases between the germline ends. CDR1 ENHRY and CDR2 SYGVKD come from the germline V gene. The CDR3 DNA is TGTGCCATCAGTGAGTCCCCTTCACCCCTCCACTTT. It is translated as CAISESPSPLHF.

The CDR3 DNA sequence: TGCAGCGTTACGGGACGTACGGGAGCCTACAATGAGCAGTTCTTC. Protein product: CSVTGRTGAYNEQFF. The chain couples TRBV29-1 to TRBJ2-1; perhaps TRBD2 as D (6 bases). V was clipped by 5 bases and J by 2 bases, with 16 bases between them. CDR3 length: 15 amino acids. Germline assignment: CDR1 SQVTM and CDR2 ANQGSEA.

J is TRBJ1-1 and V is TRBV2; weak D call: TRBD1 (5 bases). CDR1 and CDR2 from the germline V gene are SNHLY and FYNNEI. Trimming removed 10 bases at V and 4 bases at J, with 13 bases between. The CDR3 covers 12 residues. CDR3 in amino acids: CATRSGPTEAFF. CDR3 DNA: TGTGCCACCCGATCAGGGCCCACTGAAGCTTTCTTT.

On this clonotype: One base away lies a much larger clone, so this may be a sequencing read error. The chain employs TRBV2 and TRBJ2-1; D may correspond to TRBD1 or TRBD2 (5 bases each). V was trimmed by 3 bases and J by 4 bases, leaving 7 bases between them. The CDR3 is made up of 13 amino acids. Germline V gene data show CDR1 as SNHLY and CDR2 as FYNNEI. CDR3 bases: TGTGCCAGCAGTGAGGGGGAGTACAATGAGCAGTTCTTC. This gives the protein CASSEGEYNEQFF.

The V and J genes are TRBV6-2 or TRBV6-3 and TRBJ2-5; D unresolved. The germline V gene encodes CDR1 MNHEY and CDR2 SVGEGT. The CDR3 is 12 amino acids. With 7 bases removed from V and 5 bases from J, the gap between germline ends came to 11 bases. CDR3 residues: CASTSDEETQYF. The DNA for the CDR3 is TGTGCCAGCACCTCGGACGAGGAGACCCAGTACTTC.

This sequence joins TRBV29-1 and TRBJ2-3, with 8 bases fitting TRBD1. Trimming took 6 bases from V and 3 from J; bases not matched to a gene: 8. CDR3 length equals 14 residues. Per germline, CDR1 SQVTM and CDR2 ANQGSEA. The CDR3 DNA reads TGCAGCGTCGTGGACAGGGACAGGACAGATACGCAGTATTTT. This codes for CSVVDRDRTDTQYF.

This chain links TRBV20-1 with TRBJ2-7, with D possibly being TRBD1 (5 bases). The germline V and J ends were trimmed by 0 bases and 4 bases, with 16 bases remaining between them. Germline V gives CDR1 DFQATT, CDR2 SNEGSKA (reference sequence). This CDR3 region has 15 residues. CDR3 amino acids: CSAREVETVPYEQYF. In DNA form, the CDR3 reads TGCAGTGCTAGAGAAGTCGAGACAGTGCCTTACGAGCAGTACTTC.

In its sample, this clonotype was seen many times. The chain joins TRBV20-1 to TRBJ2-3; 12 bases align to TRBD2. V lost 4 bases to trimming and J lost 2 bases; unmatched junction nucleotides: 4. CDR1 and CDR2 from the germline V gene are DFQATT and SNEGSKA (reference sequence). There are 15 residues in the CDR3. DNA for the CDR3: TGCAGTGCTACAGGACTAGCGGGGACCACAGATACGCAGTATTTT. This encodes CSATGLAGTTDTQYF.

The rearrangement links TRBV29-1 to TRBJ2-5; the D is unclear. There are 14 residues in the CDR3. Germline lookup yields CDR1 SQVTM and CDR2 ANQGSEA. Trimming took 3 bases from V and 5 from J, leaving 16 bases between them. CDR3 region: CSVDLGHALETQYF. The DNA for the CDR3 is TGCAGCGTTGACCTGGGCCACGCACTGGAGACCCAGTACTTC.

The rearrangement uses TRBV7-2 and TRBJ1-5; D is unresolved. V was cut by 1 base and J by 1 base, with 11 bases left in between. The CDR3 length is 16 residues. In germline, CDR1 is SGHTA, CDR2 FQGNSA. The CDR3 protein is CASSLVAGRSNQPQHF. For the CDR3, the DNA is TGTGCCAGCAGCTTAGTTGCCGGCCGGAGCAATCAGCCCCAGCATTTT.

The rearrangement links TRBV2 to TRBJ1-5, with D tentatively TRBD1 (6 bases). V was shortened by 10 bases and J by 3 bases, with 13 bases between the two germline ends. CDR1 and CDR2 (germline): SNHLY, FYNNEI. This CDR3 contains 13 residues. The CDR3 spells CATAGEYNQPQHF. In DNA form, the CDR3 reads TGTGCCACCGCAGGGGAATACAATCAGCCCCAGCATTTT.

The gene calls are TRBV20-1 and TRBJ2-1; D gene uncertain. CDR3 length equals 13 residues. V was clipped by 4 bases and J by 7 bases, with 14 bases between them. The V gene's germline CDR1 is DFQATT and CDR2 SNEGSKA (reference sequence). CDR3 nucleotides: TGCAGTGCTAATAAAGCAGTCGCAAATGAGCAGTTCTTC. Encoded protein: CSANKAVANEQFF.

The genes are TRBV11-2 and TRBJ2-7, with TRBD2 matching over 9 bases. There are 17 residues in the CDR3. Germline V gene data show CDR1 as SGHAT and CDR2 as FQNNGV. V was pared by 6 bases and J by 7 bases, with 19 bases of the junction left unmatched. CDR3 in amino acids: CASRPYYTREGRNEQYF. The CDR3 region has the DNA TGTGCCAGCAGACCCTACTATACGCGGGAGGGGAGGAATGAGCAGTACTTC. Full variable domain (remainder filled in from reference TRBV11-2 and TRBJ2-7): EAGVAQSPRYKIIEKRQSVAFWCNPISGHATLYWYQQILGQGPKLLIQFQNNGVVDDSQLPKDRFSAERLKGVDSTLKIQPAKLEDSAVYLCASRPYYTREGRNEQYFGPGTRLTVT.

This clonotype occurred a few times. The V and J genes are TRBV14 and TRBJ2-1; possible D gene TRBD1, 6 bases. Germline loops: CDR1 SGHDN, CDR2 FVKESK. CDR3 length: 16 residues. Trimming took 5 bases from V and 4 from J, leaving 18 bases between them. CDR3 protein: CASSKAPGTLYNEQFF. The DNA of the CDR3 is TGTGCCAGCAGCAAAGCCCCCGGGACATTATACAATGAGCAGTTCTTC.

This clonotype came up a few times. This sequence joins TRBV9 and TRBJ2-3; D not certain. The CDR3 sequence is 15 residues long. Trimming pared 4 bases from V and 0 bases from J, leaving 12 bases between. Germline V gene data show CDR1 as SGDLS and CDR2 as YYNGEE. The CDR3 DNA sequence: TGTGCCAGCAGCTCTCCATTCTCTAGCACAGATACGCAGTATTTT. Translation gives CASSSPFSSTDTQYF.

V is TRBV15 and J is TRBJ2-4, with 7 bases aligning to TRBD1. CDR1 is LNHNV and CDR2 is YYDKDF in the germline V gene (reference sequence). There are 17 residues in the CDR3. Trimming removed 2 bases from V and 6 bases from J; junction bases left unmatched: 13. CDR3 coding DNA: TGTGCCACCAGCAGATCAAACTCACAGGGGTTTACAAACATTCAGTACTTC. This sequence encodes CATSRSNSQGFTNIQYF.

This chain joins TRBV21-1 and TRBJ2-3; TRBD1 is the table's D call, not checked against the DNA. TRBV21-1 is assigned pseudogene status. The CDR3 runs to 11 residues. CDR3 bases: TGTGCCAGAGACCCCTTGGGCCCGCAGTATTTT. Translating gives CARDPLGPQYF.

The V and J genes are TRBV7-9 and TRBJ1-1, with 12 bases aligning to TRBD1. Trimming at V came to 4 bases and at J to 7 bases, leaving 7 bases not matched to a gene. From germline, CDR1 is SEHNR and CDR2 FQNEAQ (reference sequence). The CDR3 is 15 residues long. CDR3 sequence reads: CASSSVGQGANEAFF. DNA of the CDR3: TGTGCCAGCAGCTCGGTGGGACAGGGGGCCAATGAAGCTTTCTTT.

This clonotype was detected many times. V and J are TRBV6-1 and TRBJ1-2, with D maybe TRBD1 (5 bases). The CDR3 covers 12 residues. Germline CDR1 reads MNHNS; CDR2 reads SASEGT. Trimming pared 3 bases from V and 8 bases from J, leaving 10 bases between. The CDR3 nucleotides read TGTGCCAGCAGTGACAGGGACCGGGGCTACACCTTC. Translating gives CASSDRDRGYTF.

This rearrangement joins TRBV20-1 to TRBJ2-1, with 12 bases lining up with TRBD2. With V trimmed by 1 base and J by 8 bases, 6 bases remained unmatched. The germline V gene encodes CDR1 DFQATT and CDR2 SNEGSKA (reference sequence). This CDR3 comprises 15 residues. The CDR3 DNA is TGCAGTGCTAGAGCCCTAGCGGGAGGGCCACATGAGCAGTTCTTC. Translated, it gives CSARALAGGPHEQFF.

The chain combines TRBV9 with TRBJ2-7; 11 bases are a match to TRBD2. The J segment lost 5 bases and the V segment lost 3 bases, leaving 7 bases of the junction unmatched. This CDR3 spans 15 amino acids. Germline loops: CDR1 SGDLS, CDR2 YYNGEE. The CDR3 DNA sequence: TGTGCCAGCAGCGGTACTAGCGGGAGCGCCCACGAGCAGTACTTC. As protein: CASSGTSGSAHEQYF. The full variable domain, its missing parts supplied by reference TRBV9 and TRBJ2-7, is DSGVTQTPKHLITATGQRVTLRCSPRSGDLSVYWYQQSLDQGLQFLIQYYNGEERAKGNILERFSAQQFPDLHSELNLSSLELGDSALYFCASSGTSGSAHEQYFGPGTRLTVT.